These T cell receptor beta chains were read from a single sample in a study of blood T cell repertoires in COVID-19. Some clones are missing from TCRdb's copy, which holds only in-frame ones; the method was immunoSEQ multiplex PCR. The data contain around 50,000 clones, 88% of them singletons. The sample taken for sequencing was peripheral blood. The receptors shown here come from a man aged 50-60 years with active COVID-19. The conserved cysteine and the conserved F or W are not part of the CDR3 here.

J: TRBJ1-2
V: TRBV5-1
length: 12
CDR3: ASSLTTGVDGYT

J: TRBJ2-5
V: TRBV4-1
length: 11
CDR3: ASSQGGQETQY

J: TRBJ1-6
V: TRBV6-5
length: 12
CDR3: ASTWTGYNSPLH

J: TRBJ1-1
V: TRBV5-5
length: 14
CDR3: ASSLILGLRSTEAF

J: TRBJ2-5
V: TRBV6-6
length: 14
CDR3: ASSYLVSGGVETQY

J: TRBJ2-3
V: TRBV5-4
length: 14
CDR3: ASKPGGRLGTDTQY

J: TRBJ2-7
V: TRBV3-1/TRBV3-2
length: 14
CDR3: ASSQGLEAGAGEQY

J: TRBJ1-6
V: TRBV6-5
length: 12
CDR3: ASRWGRYNSPLH

J: TRBJ2-4
V: TRBV27
length: 13
CDR3: ASSTPQGAKNIQY

J: TRBJ2-7
V: TRBV3-1/TRBV3-2
length: 15
CDR3: ASSHYPQVANSYEQY

J: TRBJ1-1
V: TRBV6-1
length: 15
CDR3: ASSEWVAGRKNTEAF

J: TRBJ2-6
V: TRBV27
length: 15
CDR3: ASSLTRASAGANVLT

J: TRBJ2-1
V: TRBV10-1
length: 11
CDR3: ASSETNRGQQF

J: TRBJ2-7
V: TRBV5-5
length: 13
CDR3: ASSVGTGTLYEQY

J: TRBJ2-1
V: TRBV5-1
length: 12
CDR3: ASSLQGRHNEQF

J: TRBJ2-7
V: TRBV4-1
length: 13
CDR3: ASSPLRDRYYEQY

J: TRBJ2-7
V: TRBV18
length: 14
CDR3: ASSQAGLATAYEQY

J: TRBJ2-5
V: TRBV7-2
length: 11
CDR3: ASSPDFGETQY

J: TRBJ1-3
V: TRBV9
length: 12
CDR3: ASSPDSSGNTIY

J: TRBJ1-4
V: TRBV14
length: 13
CDR3: ASSQAGTTNEKLF

J: TRBJ2-5
V: TRBV7-2
length: 12
CDR3: AIKTEAGVETQY

J: TRBJ2-1
V: TRBV3-1/TRBV3-2
length: 14
CDR3: ASSRALTSSYNEQF

J: TRBJ1-6
V: TRBV19
length: 11
CDR3: ASSQQGYSPLH

J: TRBJ2-5
V: TRBV4-2
length: 17
CDR3: ASSQDWGTSGQTQETQY

J: TRBJ2-1
V: TRBV27
length: 14
CDR3: ASSPQPGLAAWGLF

J: TRBJ2-6
V: TRBV4-1
length: 18
CDR3: ASSLIGTSGGAFGANVLT

J: TRBJ2-5
V: TRBV15
length: 13
CDR3: ATSGRDTQGETQY

J: TRBJ2-1
V: TRBV27
length: 16
CDR3: ASSPKSQTSGRIYEQF

J: TRBJ1-2
V: TRBV12-3/TRBV12-4
length: 11
CDR3: ASSLSRGDGYT

J: TRBJ1-2
V: TRBV27
length: 11
CDR3: ASSLVGNYGYT

J: TRBJ2-7
V: TRBV7-3
length: 13
CDR3: ASSLGQGMGYEQY

J: TRBJ1-2
V: TRBV6-5
length: 11
CDR3: ASSSGANYGYT

J: TRBJ2-7
V: TRBV7-8
length: 15
CDR3: ASSLDTGTGRSYEQY

J: TRBJ1-6
V: TRBV18
length: 14
CDR3: ASSPGQGALDSPLH

J: TRBJ2-1
V: TRBV4-1
length: 14
CDR3: ASSQLGSGRAREQF

J: TRBJ2-6
V: TRBV4-1
length: 13
CDR3: ASTAGARGANVLT

J: TRBJ2-1
V: TRBV4-1
length: 17
CDR3: ASSQHTPGTSGRGEEQF

J: TRBJ1-5
V: TRBV6-5
length: 14
CDR3: ASSYSAGGADQPQH

J: TRBJ2-5
V: TRBV2
length: 14
CDR3: ASKRLAGRGEETQY

J: TRBJ2-7
V: TRBV11-1
length: 13
CDR3: ASSSLGQASYEQY

J: TRBJ2-3
V: TRBV2
length: 14
CDR3: ASSEWGGARTDTQY

J: TRBJ2-3
V: TRBV7-6
length: 15
CDR3: ASSPRTSGRGRDTQY

J: TRBJ1-2
V: TRBV2
length: 11
CDR3: ASSVRGRNGYT

J: TRBJ2-1
V: TRBV18
length: 12
CDR3: ASSPLTRNQGQF

J: TRBJ2-7
V: TRBV28
length: 12
CDR3: ASSLGQYGVEQY

J: TRBJ1-2
V: TRBV30
length: 12
CDR3: AWSRDRGGYGYT

J: TRBJ2-1
V: TRBV6-6
length: 12
CDR3: ASRGDRAPREQF

J: TRBJ2-1
V: TRBV5-4
length: 13
CDR3: ASSRSGGGDNEQF

J: TRBJ1-3
V: TRBV7-6
length: 15
CDR3: ASSHPSGTSSGNTIY

J: TRBJ2-2
V: TRBV19
length: 15
CDR3: ASSIPRSAGSTGELF

J: TRBJ2-3
V: TRBV24-1
length: 16
CDR3: ATSDLGLAGGSTDTQY

J: TRBJ2-3
V: TRBV5-1
length: 12
CDR3: ASKLAGDGDTQY

J: TRBJ2-1
V: TRBV6-5
length: 9
CDR3: ASRNNNEQF